Listed below are T cell receptor beta chains from one sample, sequenced in a study of T cell responses to AZD1222 COVID-19 vaccine. Some clones are missing from TCRdb's copy, which holds only in-frame ones; the method was immunoSEQ multiplex PCR. The table includes some 140,000 clones, roughly 90% detected once. Sequenced here: peripheral blood, sampled on day 0 of AZD1222 vaccination. The receptors here all came from an adult in good health. Each CDR3 is given with its conserved first and last residue. A D gene is named only where the DNA matches it firmly. Clone sizes are given selectively: once, few, many, or a class where the clone is expanded.

V gene	clone size	D gene	J gene	CDR3 protein	CDR3 DNA
TRBV6-2/TRBV6-3	NA	TRBD1	TRBJ1-1	CASSIRGPEAFF	TGTGCCAGCAGTATCAGGGGGCCTGAAGCTTTCTTT
TRBV5-4	NA	TRBD1	TRBJ1-2	CASSLPGGNYGYTF	TGTGCCAGCAGCTTGCCAGGGGGCAACTATGGCTACACCTTC
TRBV3-1/TRBV3-2	NA	NA	TRBJ1-6	CASSQGYSPLHF	TGTGCCAGCAGCCAGGGGTACTCACCCCTCCACTTT
TRBV11-2	NA	TRBD1	TRBJ2-7	CASSLGGQGDLKQYF	TGTGCCAGCAGCTTGGGGGGACAGGGAGATTTGAAGCAGTACTTC
TRBV5-4	NA	NA	TRBJ2-7	CASSSYGINYEQYF	TGTGCCAGCAGCTCTTACGGGATTAATTACGAGCAGTACTTC
TRBV3-1/TRBV3-2	NA	NA	TRBJ1-4	CASSQGFNEKLFF	TGTGCCAGCAGCCAAGGGTTTAATGAAAAACTGTTTTTT
TRBV19	few	TRBD1	TRBJ1-2	CASRSGEGAFYGYTF	TGTGCCAGTAGGTCGGGAGAGGGGGCTTTCTATGGCTACACCTTC
TRBV11-2	few	TRBD1	TRBJ2-2	CASSPGQEVFRELFF	TGTGCCAGCAGCCCGGGACAGGAGGTTTTCCGGGAGCTGTTTTTT
TRBV5-1	NA	NA	TRBJ1-1	CASSLGSGARDTEAFF	TGCGCCAGCAGCTTGGGGTCAGGGGCTCGGGACACTGAAGCTTTCTTT
TRBV5-6	NA	TRBD1	TRBJ2-7	CASSSGTGYEQYF	TGTGCCAGCAGCTCCGGGACAGGGTACGAGCAGTACTTC
TRBV18	NA	NA	TRBJ2-5	CASSPGSGETQYF	TGTGCCAGCTCGCCAGGTTCTGGGGAGACCCAGTACTTC
TRBV7-9	NA	NA	TRBJ2-7	CASRSSGTPSYEQYF	TGTGCCAGCAGATCATCCGGGACACCCTCCTACGAGCAGTACTTC
TRBV6-6	NA	TRBD2	TRBJ2-1	CASLAGASYNEQFF	TGTGCCAGCCTAGCGGGGGCCTCCTACAATGAGCAGTTCTTC
TRBV7-9	once	NA	TRBJ1-1	CASSLGQHTEAFF	TGTGCCAGCAGCTTAGGACAGCACACTGAAGCTTTCTTT
TRBV29-1	NA	NA	TRBJ1-1	CSVEGRLNTEAFF	TGCAGCGTTGAAGGACGGCTGAACACTGAAGCTTTCTTT
TRBV4-3	NA	NA	TRBJ2-2	CASSQFRDTGELFF	TGCGCCAGCAGCCAATTCAGGGACACCGGGGAGCTGTTTTTT